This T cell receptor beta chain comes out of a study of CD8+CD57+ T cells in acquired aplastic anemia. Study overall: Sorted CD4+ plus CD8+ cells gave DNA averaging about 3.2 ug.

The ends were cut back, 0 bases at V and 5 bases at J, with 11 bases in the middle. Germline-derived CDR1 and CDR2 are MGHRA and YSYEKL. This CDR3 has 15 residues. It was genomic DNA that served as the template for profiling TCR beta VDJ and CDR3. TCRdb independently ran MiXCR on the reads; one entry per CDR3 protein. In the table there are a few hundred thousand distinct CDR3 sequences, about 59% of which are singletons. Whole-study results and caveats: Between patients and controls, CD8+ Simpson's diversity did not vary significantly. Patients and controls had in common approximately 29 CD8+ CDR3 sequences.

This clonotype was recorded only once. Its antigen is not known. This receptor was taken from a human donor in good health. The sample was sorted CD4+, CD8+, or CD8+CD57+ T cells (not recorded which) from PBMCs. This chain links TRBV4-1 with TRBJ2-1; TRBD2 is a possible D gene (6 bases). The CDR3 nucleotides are TGCGCCAGCAGCCAAGATTGGACTACCCACAATGAGCAGTTCTTC. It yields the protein CASSQDWTTHNEQFF.